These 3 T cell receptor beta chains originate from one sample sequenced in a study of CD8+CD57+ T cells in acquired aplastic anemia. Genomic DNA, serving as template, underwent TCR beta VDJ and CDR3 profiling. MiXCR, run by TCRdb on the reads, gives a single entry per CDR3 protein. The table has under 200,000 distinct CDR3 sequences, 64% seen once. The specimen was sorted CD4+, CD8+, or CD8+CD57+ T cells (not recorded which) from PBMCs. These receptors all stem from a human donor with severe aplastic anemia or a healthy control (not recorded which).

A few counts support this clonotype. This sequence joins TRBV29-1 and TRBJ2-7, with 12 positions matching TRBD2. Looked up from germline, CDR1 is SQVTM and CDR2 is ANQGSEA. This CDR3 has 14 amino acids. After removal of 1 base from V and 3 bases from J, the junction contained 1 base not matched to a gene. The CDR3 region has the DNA TGCAGCGTTGAAGCTAGCGGGAGGGACTACGAGCAGTACTTC. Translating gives CSVEASGRDYEQYF.

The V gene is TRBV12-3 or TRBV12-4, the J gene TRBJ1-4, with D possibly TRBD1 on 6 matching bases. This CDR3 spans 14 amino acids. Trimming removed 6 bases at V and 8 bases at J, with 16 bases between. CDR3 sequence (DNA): TGTGCCAGCAGCCGTACAGGGAGTGGGGAAAAACTGTTTTTT. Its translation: CASSRTGSGEKLFF.

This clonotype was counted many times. The CDR3 is CSVDAGAPYGYTF. The CDR3 DNA sequence: TGCAGCGTTGATGCAGGGGCACCATATGGCTACACCTTC. The chain uses TRBV29-1 and TRBJ1-2; TRBD1 is a possible D gene (6 bases). The CDR3 length is 13 residues. Trimming cost V 3 bases and J 5 bases, with 13 bases left between them. Germline V lookup: CDR1 SQVTM, CDR2 ANQGSEA.